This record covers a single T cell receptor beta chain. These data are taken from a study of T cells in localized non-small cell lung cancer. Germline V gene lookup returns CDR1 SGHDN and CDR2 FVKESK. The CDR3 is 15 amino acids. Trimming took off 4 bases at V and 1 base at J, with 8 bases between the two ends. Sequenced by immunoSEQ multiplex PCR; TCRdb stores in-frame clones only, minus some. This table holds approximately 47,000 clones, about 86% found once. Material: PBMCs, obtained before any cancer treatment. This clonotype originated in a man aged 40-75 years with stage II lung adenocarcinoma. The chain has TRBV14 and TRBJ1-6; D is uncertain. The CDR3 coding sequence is TGTGCCAGCAGCCGACTTCAATCCTATAATTCACCCCTCCACTTT. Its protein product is CASSRLQSYNSPLHF.